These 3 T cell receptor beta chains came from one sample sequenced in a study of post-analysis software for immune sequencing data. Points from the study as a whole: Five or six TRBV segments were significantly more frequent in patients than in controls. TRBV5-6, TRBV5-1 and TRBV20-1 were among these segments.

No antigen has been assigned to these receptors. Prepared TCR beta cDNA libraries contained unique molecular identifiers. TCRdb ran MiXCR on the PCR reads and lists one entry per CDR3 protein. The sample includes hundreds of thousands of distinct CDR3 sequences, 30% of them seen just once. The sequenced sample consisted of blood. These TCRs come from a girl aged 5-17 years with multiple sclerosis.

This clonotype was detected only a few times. The CDR3 sequence: CASTPGQQPLYGYTF. CDR3 nucleotides: TGTGCCAGCACCCCGGGACAACAGCCACTATATGGCTACACCTTC. The J gene is TRBJ1-2, the V gene TRBV28; D is possibly TRBD1 (6 bases). Trimming took off 7 bases at V and 5 bases at J, with 20 bases between the two ends. Germline assignment: CDR1 MDHEN and CDR2 SYDVKM. The CDR3 runs to 15 residues.

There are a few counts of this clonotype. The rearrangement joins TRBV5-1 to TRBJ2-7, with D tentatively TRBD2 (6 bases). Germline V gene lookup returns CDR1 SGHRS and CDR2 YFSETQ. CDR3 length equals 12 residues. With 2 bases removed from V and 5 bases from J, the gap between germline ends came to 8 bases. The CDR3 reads CASSFTGDEQYF. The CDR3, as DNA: TGCGCCAGCAGCTTCACGGGAGACGAGCAGTACTTC.

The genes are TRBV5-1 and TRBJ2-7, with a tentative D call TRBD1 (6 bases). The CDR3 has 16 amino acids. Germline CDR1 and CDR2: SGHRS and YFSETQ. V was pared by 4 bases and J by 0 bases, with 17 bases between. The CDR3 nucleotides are TGCGCCAGCAGCGAGCCCGTAGGGGGAAGCTCCTACGAGCAGTACTTC. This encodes CASSEPVGGSSYEQYF.